The entry below gives a single TCR beta chain sequence along with its context. The library targeted TCRbeta and was prepared with unique molecular identifiers. TCRdb re-derived calls from the PCR reads in MiXCR, one entry per CDR3 protein. The table lists approximately 190,000 distinct CDR3 sequences, 7% to 9% of them singletons, with 35% in the top ten. These data originate in a study of T-cell reconstitution after alpha-beta-depleted transplantation in children. The CDR3 sequence is 13 residues long. Trimming left V 4 bases short and J 3 bases short, with 11 bases between. CDR1 is SGHRS, CDR2 YFSETQ, per germline.

This receptor was taken from a male patient between 2 and 9 years old who had a stem cell transplant for acute myeloid leukemia, so the T cells may come from the graft donor. The chain carries TRBV5-1 and TRBJ2-7; D unclear. This sample comprised PBMCs, mostly from graft donor cells, obtained 360 days after TCRalphabeta/CD19-depleted stem cell transplant. The CDR3 region is CASSVGKGYEQYV. The CDR3, as DNA: TGCGCCAGCAGCGTGGGGAAGGGCTACGAGCAGTACGTC.